This T cell receptor (beta chain) was documented in a study of T cell repertoires in cytomegalovirus infection. Study background: CMV infection together with matching HLA type was indicated by public TCR beta signatures.

Overall study findings and caveats: Individuals carrying CMV plus the relevant HLA were identified by cumulative frequency of public TCR beta families. Ex vivo responses were dominated by HLA-C-restricted CMV-specific TCR beta clonotypes.

For this clonotype: The target antigen is unknown.

One entry per CDR3 protein results from TCRdb running MiXCR on the reads. This table has just under 550,000 distinct CDR3 sequences, more than 20% appearing once. The receptor was isolated from a human donor in good health (CMV status not recorded). Some clones in this sample may be carry-over from other donors' samples. Source material: PBMCs.

The CDR3 nucleotides are TGTGCCAGCAGTTTAACAGCCTATATCCAGCCCCAGCATTTT. Protein: CASSLTAYIQPQHF. The chain recombines TRBV27 with TRBJ1-5; no firm D call. Per the germline V gene, CDR1 is MNHEY and CDR2 is SMNVEV (reference sequence). Trimming removed 2 bases at V and 7 bases at J, with 12 bases between. The CDR3 totals 14 residues.